This T cell receptor beta chain was sequenced during a study of T cell responses to AZD1222 COVID-19 vaccine. Clones were read by immunoSEQ multiplex PCR, and TCRdb kept only the in-frame ones, dropping some. Among roughly 77,000 clones listed, about 92% were seen once. Germline lookup yields CDR1 SGHRS and CDR2 YFSETQ. There are 16 residues in the CDR3. Deletions cut 4 bases from V and 0 bases from J, with 16 bases between. The origin of this receptor is an adult in good health. Sample: peripheral blood, taken on day 0 of MenACWY control vaccination. The chain joins TRBV5-1 to TRBJ1-2, with D perhaps matching TRBD1 (6 bases). The CDR3 here is CASSTDGQRSNYGYTF. CDR3 DNA sequence: TGCGCCAGCAGCACAGATGGACAGAGATCTAACTATGGCTACACCTTC.